This T cell receptor beta chain appears in the sequencing data of a study of patients and donors after allogeneic stem cell transplantation. The CDR3 is 18 amino acids. After removal of 3 bases from V and 0 bases from J, the junction contained 7 bases not matched to a gene. Germline CDR1 reads SGHRS; CDR2 reads YFSETQ. TCRdb re-analysed the RT-PCR reads in MiXCR, keeping a single row per CDR3 protein. The table lists 800,000 to 1,000,000 distinct CDR3 sequences, about a sixth of them singletons, with about 6% in the top ten. The receptor was derived from a human donor who was either an allogeneic HSCT recipient or a stem cell or donor lymphocyte infusion donor (not recorded which). It is not recorded whose cells these are; they may come from a transplant donor. Input material: blood, either unsorted or a sorted T cell fraction (not recorded which). The V call is TRBV5-1, the J call TRBJ2-7; 15 bases fit TRBD2. The CDR3 sequence: CASSWGLAGGPSSYEQYF. CDR3 bases: TGCGCCAGCAGCTGGGGACTAGCGGGAGGACCTAGCTCCTACGAGCAGTACTTC.